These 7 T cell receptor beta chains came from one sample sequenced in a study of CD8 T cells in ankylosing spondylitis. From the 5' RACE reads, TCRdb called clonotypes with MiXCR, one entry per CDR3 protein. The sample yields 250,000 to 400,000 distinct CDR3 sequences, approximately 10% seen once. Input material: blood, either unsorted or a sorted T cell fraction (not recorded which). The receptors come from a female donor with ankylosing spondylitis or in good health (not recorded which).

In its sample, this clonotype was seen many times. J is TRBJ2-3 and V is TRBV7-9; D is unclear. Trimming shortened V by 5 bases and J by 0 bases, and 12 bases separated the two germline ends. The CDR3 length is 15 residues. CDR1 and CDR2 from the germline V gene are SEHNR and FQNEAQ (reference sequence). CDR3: CASSAQAWSTDTQYF. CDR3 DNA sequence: TGTGCCAGCAGCGCCCAGGCTTGGAGCACAGATACGCAGTATTTT.

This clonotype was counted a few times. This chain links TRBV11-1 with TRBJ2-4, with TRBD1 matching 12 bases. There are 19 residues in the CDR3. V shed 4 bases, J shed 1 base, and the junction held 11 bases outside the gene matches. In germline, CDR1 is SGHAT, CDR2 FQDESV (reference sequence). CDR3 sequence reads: CASSSPGTGGVGAKNIQYF. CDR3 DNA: TGTGCCAGCAGCTCCCCCGGGACAGGGGGCGTGGGGGCCAAAAACATTCAGTACTTC.

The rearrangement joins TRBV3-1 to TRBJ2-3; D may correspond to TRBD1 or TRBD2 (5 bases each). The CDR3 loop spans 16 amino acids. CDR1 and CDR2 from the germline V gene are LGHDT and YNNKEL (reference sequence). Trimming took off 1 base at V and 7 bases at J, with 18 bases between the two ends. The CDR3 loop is CASSQATGLVSNTQYF. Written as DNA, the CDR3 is TGTGCCAGCAGCCAAGCAACGGGGCTGGTATCTAATACGCAGTATTTT.

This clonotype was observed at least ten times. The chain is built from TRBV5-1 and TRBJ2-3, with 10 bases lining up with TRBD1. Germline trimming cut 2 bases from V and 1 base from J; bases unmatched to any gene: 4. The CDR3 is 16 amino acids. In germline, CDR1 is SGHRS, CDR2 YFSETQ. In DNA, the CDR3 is TGCGCCAGCAGCTTCGACGGGACAGGGGGCACAGATACGCAGTATTTT. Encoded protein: CASSFDGTGGTDTQYF.

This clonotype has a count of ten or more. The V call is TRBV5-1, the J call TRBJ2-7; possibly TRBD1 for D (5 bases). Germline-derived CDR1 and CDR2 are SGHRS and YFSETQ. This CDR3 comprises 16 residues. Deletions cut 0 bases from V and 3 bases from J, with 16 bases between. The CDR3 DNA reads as TGCGCCAGCAGCTTGGGTCGACAGTTCGATGGCTACGAGCAGTACTTC. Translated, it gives CASSLGRQFDGYEQYF.

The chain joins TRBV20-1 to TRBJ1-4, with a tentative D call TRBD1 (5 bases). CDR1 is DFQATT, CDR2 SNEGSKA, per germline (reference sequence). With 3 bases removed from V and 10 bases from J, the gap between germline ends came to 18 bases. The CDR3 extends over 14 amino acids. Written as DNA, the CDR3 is TGCAGTGCTAGTCTGATGGGACCCAGCGGAAAACTGTTTTTT. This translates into CSASLMGPSGKLFF.

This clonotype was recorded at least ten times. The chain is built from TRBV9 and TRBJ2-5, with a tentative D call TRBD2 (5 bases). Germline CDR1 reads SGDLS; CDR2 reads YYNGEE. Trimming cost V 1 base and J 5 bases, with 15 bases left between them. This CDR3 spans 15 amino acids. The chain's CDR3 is CASSVTGVIAETQYF. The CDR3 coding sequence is TGTGCCAGCAGCGTAACCGGGGTGATAGCTGAGACCCAGTACTTC.